This T cell receptor beta chain was documented in a study of blood T cell repertoires in COVID-19. Across the study: T cells, B-cell-depleted T cells, or PBMCs provided the cDNA or gDNA that served as material.

Authors' processing steps: Quantification of nucleated cells was approximated via reference gene primer amplification. Profiled with immunoSEQ multiplex PCR; TCRdb holds only in-frame clones, not every one. V and J calls plus clone size are reproduced from that table; the DNA served to infer D and trimming. The sample records 270,000 or so clones, around 82% being singletons. V lost 6 bases and J lost 4; bases outside the gene matches: 10. The CDR3 totals 15 residues. The germline CDR1 and CDR2 sequences are SNHLY and FYNNEI. This clone was counted only a few times. The source material was peripheral blood. The sequence derives from a human donor in a cohort sampled during active COVID-19. The rearrangement joins TRBV2 to TRBJ1-2; 8 bases match TRBD1. The CDR3 protein is CASSQGTGGSYGYTF. DNA for the CDR3: TGTGCCAGCAGCCAAGGGACAGGAGGTAGCTATGGCTACACCTTC.